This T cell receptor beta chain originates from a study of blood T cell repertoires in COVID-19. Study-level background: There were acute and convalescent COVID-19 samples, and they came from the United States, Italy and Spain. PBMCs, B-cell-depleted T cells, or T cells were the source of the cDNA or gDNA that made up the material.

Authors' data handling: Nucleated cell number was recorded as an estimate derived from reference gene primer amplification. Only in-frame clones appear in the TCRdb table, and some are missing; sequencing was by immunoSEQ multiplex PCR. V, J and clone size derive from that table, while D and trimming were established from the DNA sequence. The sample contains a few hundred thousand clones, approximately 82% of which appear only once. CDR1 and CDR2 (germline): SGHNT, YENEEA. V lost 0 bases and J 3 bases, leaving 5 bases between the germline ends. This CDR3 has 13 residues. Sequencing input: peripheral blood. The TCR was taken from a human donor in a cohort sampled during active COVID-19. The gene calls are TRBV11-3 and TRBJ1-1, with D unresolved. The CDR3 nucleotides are TGTGCCAGCAGCTTAGATCGGGACACTGAAGCTTTCTTT. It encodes CASSLDRDTEAFF.